This TCR beta chain stems from a study of cytomegalovirus exposure and HLA in healthy donors. Findings and caveats of the study: The majority of TCR sequences were rare, yet some public TCRs appeared in many donors. Reportedly, diagnosis of cytomegalovirus status by the classifier showed high specificity and sensitivity.

Notes on this clone: Its antigen is not identified.

CDR1 and CDR2 (germline): LNHDA, SQIVND (reference sequence). Between the trimmed V and J ends, which lost 5 bases and 6 bases, there was a span of 10 bases. There are 13 residues in the CDR3. The validation cohort, a group of 120 or so subjects, included the donors and was separate from the roughly 620-subject first cohort. Only in-frame clones appear in the TCRdb table, and some are missing; sequencing was by immunoSEQ multiplex PCR. Of approximately 240,000 clones listed, about 93% were seen once; the top ten hold more than 0.85%. Sample: PBMCs. The receptor was isolated from a woman aged 18 to 35 in good health and CMV-seronegative. The rearrangement joins TRBV19 to TRBJ2-2, with D uncertain. The CDR3 loop is CASSPVMAGELFF. In nucleotides, the CDR3 is TGTGCCAGTAGTCCGGTTATGGCCGGGGAGCTGTTTTTT.